This is a list of T cell receptor beta chains from one sample in a study of T cells in Graves' hyperthyroidism and ophthalmopathy. TCRdb recomputed calls from the multiplex PCR reads with MiXCR, one row per CDR3 protein. The table lists about 350,000 distinct CDR3 sequences, approximately 15% of them singletons, with about 22% in the top ten. The sample taken for sequencing was blood. Receptor source: a woman aged 25-40 years with Graves' hyperthyroidism. The CDR3 runs from the conserved cysteine through the conserved F or W. Fields, in order: V gene, J gene, clone size, D gene, CDR3 DNA, CDR3 protein. D genes are given only for firm matches. Only part of the rows carry a size: once, few, many, or a class if the clone is expanded.

TRBV18	TRBJ2-1	few	.	TGTGCCAGCTCACCCACCGGAGTTCTCGTTACCACTACCTCCTACAATGAGCAGTTCTTC	CASSPTGVLVTTTSYNEQFF
TRBV6-2/TRBV6-3	TRBJ2-3	few	TRBD2	TGTGCCAGCGTCGTAGCGGGAGGAATGACGCAGTATTTT	CASVVAGGMTQYF
TRBV30	TRBJ2-3	.	.	TGTGCCTGGAGTGGACTAGGTGCGACAGATACGCGGTATTTT	CAWSGLGATDTRYF
TRBV7-9	TRBJ1-1	.	.	TGTGCCAGCAGCCCCCACCGACAGCCCACTGAAGCTTTCTTT	CASSPHRQPTEAFF
TRBV6-1	TRBJ2-3	many	.	TGTGCCAGCAGTTTAGCGACTACAGATACGCAGTATTTT	CASSLATTDTQYF
TRBV30	TRBJ2-4	.	.	TGTGCCTGGAGTCGCTCGGGGGCCCGTTCGGCCAAAAACATTCAGTACTTC	CAWSRSGARSAKNIQYF
TRBV6-2/TRBV6-3	TRBJ1-5	.	.	TGTGCCAGCAGTTATCAGTCGGGGAATCAGCCCCAGCATTTT	CASSYQSGNQPQHF
TRBV3-1	TRBJ2-1	few	.	TGTGCCAGCAGCCAAATGGTCCTGGATGAGCAGTTCTTC	CASSQMVLDEQFF
TRBV6-5	TRBJ1-5	many	TRBD1	TGTGCCAGCACCCTCGAGAAGGGACAGGGTAATCAGCCCCAGCATTTT	CASTLEKGQGNQPQHF
TRBV20-1	TRBJ2-3	many	.	TGCAGTGCTGGGGTCGTAACAGATACGCAGTATTTT	CSAGVVTDTQYF
TRBV12-3/TRBV12-4	TRBJ2-5	many	.	TGTGCCAGCAGTTCACGACGACAGCCGACGGAGACCCAGTACTTC	CASSSRRQPTETQYF
TRBV7-9	TRBJ2-5	few	TRBD2	TGTGCCAGCAGCTTACTAGCGGGAGAGACCCAGTACTTC	CASSLLAGETQYF
TRBV11-2	TRBJ2-5	many	.	TGTGCCAGCAGCTCGAATCCGGGAACGGTCAGAGAGACCCAGTACTTC	CASSSNPGTVRETQYF
TRBV7-9	TRBJ2-7	.	.	TGTGCCAGCAGCAAATCCCCCGTTAGCGGACCCTACGAGCAGTACTTC	CASSKSPVSGPYEQYF
TRBV6-1	TRBJ2-7	many	.	TGTGCCAGCGGGCAAAGCGAGCAGTACTTC	CASGQSEQYF
TRBV4-1	TRBJ2-1	.	.	TGCGCCAGCAGCCAAGTGGGCGCGGGTCGTGGCAATGAGCAGTTCTTC	CASSQVGAGRGNEQFF
TRBV20-1	TRBJ2-7	many	.	TGCAGTGCTAGACGGCGGCTAGTTTACGAGCAGTACTTC	CSARRRLVYEQYF
TRBV5-1	TRBJ2-1	many	TRBD2	TGCGCCAGCAGCCAGCCCGGGACTAGCGGGCATGAGCAGTTCTTC	CASSQPGTSGHEQFF
TRBV27	TRBJ2-7	many	TRBD2	TGTGCCAGCAGGACCGCTGGCGGGAGGATGTACGAGCAGTACTTC	CASRTAGGRMYEQYF
TRBV3-1	TRBJ2-7	few	TRBD2	TGTGCCAGCAGCCAAGAGCTTTCCCCCCTAGCGGGAGGGCTCTCTTTTTACGAGCAGTACTTC	CASSQELSPLAGGLSFYEQYF
TRBV18	TRBJ2-7	many	.	TGTGCCAGCTCACGGACGGACGGATACGAGCAGTACTTC	CASSRTDGYEQYF
TRBV5-6	TRBJ2-1	.	.	TGTGCCAGCAGCTTGGGGGTGGAGGGTATTTACAATGAGCAGTTCTTC	CASSLGVEGIYNEQFF
TRBV6-1	TRBJ2-7	.	TRBD2	TGTGCCAGCGATCAGCGGGGTGGCTACGAGCAGTACTTC	CASDQRGGYEQYF
TRBV6-6	TRBJ2-7	few	TRBD2	TGTGCCAGCAGTTACTCCGGGACTAGGGACTACGAGCAGTACTTC	CASSYSGTRDYEQYF
TRBV3-1	TRBJ2-1	.	.	TGTGCCAGCAGTGAGCCGTTCAATGAGCAGTTCTTC	CASSEPFNEQFF
TRBV20-1	TRBJ2-1	.	.	TGCAGTGCTAGTCGGGCGGACGGCCCCAATGAGCAGTTCTTC	CSASRADGPNEQFF
TRBV10-3	TRBJ1-6	few	.	TGTGCCATCGGTATGGATAATCCACCCCTCCACTTT	CAIGMDNPPLHF
TRBV29-1	TRBJ1-2	few	.	TGCAGCGTTCCCTTAGGGGAAGGCTACACCTTC	CSVPLGEGYTF
TRBV6-2/TRBV6-3	TRBJ2-5	.	.	TGTGCCAGCAGTTACTCCAGAGAGACCCAGTACTTC	CASSYSRETQYF
TRBV28	TRBJ2-1	.	.	TGTGCCAGCAGCTTCTCTAAGCGGAGCTCCTACAATGAGCAGTTCTTC	CASSFSKRSSYNEQFF
TRBV20-1	TRBJ2-7	.	.	TGCAGTGCTAGAGGACTAGGCCCCCTCGAGCAGTACTTC	CSARGLGPLEQYF
TRBV6-1	TRBJ2-1	many	TRBD2	TGTGCCAGCAGAACCACCCCCTTTAGTAGCGGGAATCGCAATGAGCAGTTCTTC	CASRTTPFSSGNRNEQFF
TRBV7-8	TRBJ2-3	many	TRBD2	TGTGCCAGCAGCCTTGGGACTAGCGGGATCGGAGATACGCAGTATTTT	CASSLGTSGIGDTQYF
TRBV12-3/TRBV12-4	TRBJ2-5	few	TRBD1	TGTGCCAGCAGCGATGTACTACAGGGGTGGGAGACCCAGTACTTC	CASSDVLQGWETQYF
TRBV6-6	TRBJ2-5	.	.	TGTGCCAGCAGTTACTCGATGGGGCAGGGGCGGAAGACCCAGTACTTC	CASSYSMGQGRKTQYF
TRBV27	TRBJ2-3	many	.	TGTGCCCTGACGGATGGGGTCGCAGATACGCAGTATTTT	CALTDGVADTQYF
TRBV20-1	TRBJ1-5	.	.	TGCAGTGCCAAGACAGAATATAGCAATCAGCCCCAGCATTTT	CSAKTEYSNQPQHF
TRBV20-1	TRBJ2-5	.	.	TGCAGTGCTATTTCGGGGGAGTTTCGGGACCGGCTTAGGGAGACCCAGTACTTC	CSAISGEFRDRLRETQYF
TRBV19	TRBJ2-2	many	.	TGTGCCACTGGGGGCGGGGAGCTGTTTTTT	CATGGGELFF
TRBV6-1	TRBJ2-1	.	TRBD2	TGTGCCAGCAGTGAAGCTAAGCTAGCGGGATTGGATGAGCAGTTCTTC	CASSEAKLAGLDEQFF
TRBV20-1	TRBJ2-7	.	.	TGCAGTGCTAGAGATCCCGGACAGAACTACGAGCAGTACTTC	CSARDPGQNYEQYF
TRBV20-1	TRBJ2-1	few	.	TGCAGTGCTAGAGATCGGGTAGCAAGGGCCCCTGCGGGTGAGCAGTTCTTC	CSARDRVARAPAGEQFF
TRBV20-1	TRBJ2-1	.	.	TGCAGTGCTAGGGAAGGGGCCGATGAGCAGTTCTTC	CSAREGADEQFF
TRBV19	TRBJ1-2	.	.	TGTGCCAGTAGTATATTCGGACGCGAGGCTGGCTACACCTTC	CASSIFGREAGYTF
TRBV5-1	TRBJ2-1	few	TRBD2	TGCGCCAGCAGCTTGTGGGTGGGACTAGCGGGGGACAATGAGCAGTTCTTC	CASSLWVGLAGDNEQFF
TRBV20-1	TRBJ2-7	few	.	TGCAGTGCTAGAGTCCTTCAGGTTCCTGTCGAGCAGTACTTC	CSARVLQVPVEQYF
TRBV5-1	TRBJ2-2	.	.	TGCGCCAGCAGCTTCGCAGAACGGGTGAACACCGGGGAGCTGTTTTTT	CASSFAERVNTGELFF
TRBV5-1	TRBJ2-1	few	TRBD2	TGCGCCAGCAGCTCGGGACTAGCGGGAGCTCATGAGCAGTTCTTC	CASSSGLAGAHEQFF
TRBV24-1	TRBJ2-5	.	TRBD2	TGTGCCACCAGTGATTTCCGATCACGGGGGGAAGAGACCCAGTACTTC	CATSDFRSRGEETQYF
TRBV10-3	TRBJ1-3	few	.	TGTGCCCATGGGGAGGGAAGCGGAACTGGAAACACCATATATTTT	CAHGEGSGTGNTIYF
TRBV27	TRBJ2-1	.	TRBD2	TGTGCCAGCAGATTAGGCGCGGGAGAGTACAATGAGCAGTTCTTC	CASRLGAGEYNEQFF
TRBV7-2	TRBJ1-1	many	.	TGTGCCAGCAGCTCACCCGCGGGGGGGACGAACACTGAAGCTTTCTTT	CASSSPAGGTNTEAFF
TRBV7-9	TRBJ2-1	.	.	TGTGCCAGCGAAATAAGCCAAAAGGATGAGCAGTTCTTC	CASEISQKDEQFF
TRBV6-2/TRBV6-3	TRBJ2-7	many	.	TGTGCCAGCTCACGCGCGGGGGCCGCCTACGAGCAGTACTTC	CASSRAGAAYEQYF
TRBV19	TRBJ1-5	.	.	TGTGCCAGCGCCTGGGGACGGCCCGGGGGCAATCAGCCCCAGCATTTT	CASAWGRPGGNQPQHF
TRBV20-1	TRBJ2-2	few	TRBD2	TGCAGTGCTAGGGACCTTAGGGAGGGAAGGACCGGGGAGCTGTTTTTT	CSARDLREGRTGELFF
TRBV14	TRBJ2-3	many	.	TGTGCCAGCAGCCAAAAGCATGGAACCACAGATACGCAGTATTTT	CASSQKHGTTDTQYF
TRBV29-1	TRBJ2-7	many	.	TGCAGCGTTGAAGTCCCCGCCACCTACGAGCAGTACTTC	CSVEVPATYEQYF